The 23 T cell receptor beta chains presented below share a single source sample, sequenced in a study of T-cell reconstitution after alpha-beta-depleted transplantation in children (dated by TCRdb to 2016 to 2018). The receptor library was made with PCR. This sample was sequenced with an Illumina HiSeq 2500. To normalize quantification of the TCRbeta repertoire, the TCR libraries were built with molecular barcoding that relied on unique molecular identifiers. TCRdb itself trimmed the public reads at Q25 with fastp, ran MiXCR and retained productive beta chains. Rows with one shared CDR3 protein collapse into an entry with the most common genes and DNA. The sample table contains fewer than 85,000 distinct CDR3 sequences; only one count was recorded for roughly an eighth of them. The ten largest clonotypes hold about 26% of the sample. The treatment or condition label, read with the paper, signifies: allogeneic hematopoietic cell transplantation with graft depleted of TCRalphabeta T cells and CD19 B cells.

The sequences come from PBMCs, mostly from graft donor cells, collected 180 days after TCRalphabeta/CD19-depleted stem cell transplant. The receptors here all came from a male patient aged 2 to 9 who had a stem cell transplant for acute lymphoblastic leukemia, so the T cells may come from the graft donor.

The V call is TRBV9, the J call TRBJ2-2; D is perhaps TRBD1 (6 bases). This CDR3 has 15 amino acids. V lost 3 bases and J lost 3, with 12 bases in between. CDR1 and CDR2 (germline): SGDLS, YYNGEE. CDR3 residues: CASSDVNRDTGELFF. As DNA, the CDR3 is TGTGCCAGCAGCGACGTTAACAGGGACACCGGGGAGCTGTTTTTT.

This clonotype has a handful of counts. The chain employs TRBV30 and TRBJ2-7; maybe TRBD1 (6 bases). The CDR3 has 11 residues. In germline, CDR1 is GTSNPN, CDR2 SVGIG (reference sequence). V gave up 4 bases and J gave up 7 bases, with 11 bases separating them. In DNA, the CDR3 is TGTGCCTGGACTACAGGGAGAGAGCAGTACTTC. Amino acids: CAWTTGREQYF.

This clonotype was seen a handful of times. The chain recombines TRBV6-6 with TRBJ2-2, with a weak D call TRBD1 (6 bases). The CDR3 has 12 amino acids. Germline values: CDR1 MNHNY, CDR2 SVGAGI (reference sequence). V lost 8 bases and J lost 6, with 10 bases in between. CDR3 amino acids: CASCKGAGELFF. Here the CDR3 DNA reads TGTGCCAGCTGTAAGGGGGCCGGGGAGCTGTTTTTT.

The chain links TRBV25-1 to TRBJ2-5; D is tentatively TRBD1 or TRBD2 (6 bases each). The CDR3 sequence is 14 residues long. Germline V gene lookup returns CDR1 MGHDK and CDR2 SYGVNS. V lost 5 bases to trimming and J lost 5 bases, with 15 bases between them. Here the CDR3 reads CASSPTGATETQYF. CDR3 sequence (DNA): TGTGCCAGCAGTCCCACGGGGGCGACGGAGACCCAGTACTTC. The complete variable domain, with remaining parts taken from reference TRBV25-1 and TRBJ2-5, reads EADIYQTPRYLVIGTGKKITLECSQTMGHDKMYWYQQDPGMELHLIHYSYGVNSTEKGDLSSESTVSRIRTEHFPLTLESARPSHTSQYLCASSPTGATETQYFGPGTRLLVL.

The V and J genes are TRBV29-1 and TRBJ1-3; D possibly corresponds to TRBD1 (6 bases). The CDR3 is made up of 13 amino acids. Germline-derived CDR1 and CDR2 are SQVTM and ANQGSEA. V was cut by 4 bases and J by 0 bases, with 7 bases left in between. CDR3 nucleotide sequence: TGCAGCGTTGGGGGGGCCTCTGGAAACACCATATATTTT. The encoded protein is CSVGGASGNTIYF.

This chain links TRBV6-4 with TRBJ2-3; the D gene is possibly TRBD1 (6 bases). Trimming left V 7 bases short and J 2 bases short, with 22 bases between. Germline-derived CDR1 and CDR2 are MRHNA and SNTAGT. The CDR3 sequence is 17 residues long. CDR3 residues: CASNTWKGERLTDTQYF. The CDR3 DNA reads TGTGCCAGCAATACCTGGAAGGGGGAACGCCTCACAGATACGCAGTATTTT.

This clonotype came up once. A much larger clone lies a single base off, so this may be a read error. The chain is built from TRBV12-3 or TRBV12-4 and TRBJ1-5; 7 bases line up with TRBD1. The CDR3 length is 14 residues. With V trimmed by 6 bases and J by 7 bases, 9 bases remained unmatched. The CDR3: CASSLNRGWQPQHF. The CDR3 bases are TGTGCCAGCAGCCTTAACAGGGGCTGGCAGCCCCAGCATTTT.

This chain joins TRBV15 and TRBJ2-1; perhaps TRBD2 as D (6 bases). V dropped 0 bases and J dropped 0 bases, with 18 bases sitting between them. The germline V gene encodes CDR1 LNHNV and CDR2 YYDKDF (reference sequence). This CDR3 has 19 amino acids. The CDR3 DNA reads as TGTGCCACCAGCAGAGATAGGAGGGCCCTGGCCAGCTCCTACAATGAGCAGTTCTTC. This codes for CATSRDRRALASSYNEQFF.

This clonotype was counted only a few times. The chain recombines TRBV5-1 with TRBJ1-5; D uncertain. Germline CDR1 SGHRS, CDR2 YFSETQ. The CDR3 runs 16 residues. V shed 0 bases and J shed 0 bases, with 10 bases lying between them. CDR3 DNA sequence: TGCGCCAGCAGCTTGGCCGGCCCCTATAGCAATCAGCCCCAGCATTTT. This translates into CASSLAGPYSNQPQHF.

This clonotype was recorded at least ten times. The chain carries TRBV4-3 and TRBJ2-7, with 11 bases fitting TRBD1. Germline V gene lookup returns CDR1 LGHNA and CDR2 YSLEER. The CDR3 spans 14 residues. Trimming took 4 bases from V and 3 from J; bases not matched to a gene: 2. For the CDR3, the DNA is TGCGCCAGCAGCCCCGGGACAGGGGGCTACGAGCAGTACTTC. The encoded protein is CASSPGTGGYEQYF.

This clonotype was seen more than once but under ten times. In DNA, the CDR3 is TGTGCCAGCAGGGGAGCCGCAACTAATGAAAAACTGTTTTTT. Translating it yields CASRGAATNEKLFF. The chain combines TRBV28 with TRBJ1-4; D remains unclear. Germline V gene lookup returns CDR1 MDHEN and CDR2 SYDVKM. There are 14 residues in the CDR3. Trimming took off 6 bases at V and 0 bases at J, with 8 bases between the two ends.

This sequence joins TRBV7-9 and TRBJ2-3, with 13 positions matching TRBD2. The CDR3 spans 17 residues. Germline V gene data show CDR1 as SEHNR and CDR2 as FQNEAQ (reference sequence). V was clipped by 3 bases and J by 2 bases; unmatched bases: 5. The CDR3 here is CASSFGTSGVPTDTQYF. The CDR3, as DNA: TGTGCCAGCAGCTTCGGGACTAGCGGGGTCCCCACAGATACGCAGTATTTT.

In its sample, this clonotype was seen a few times. The chain links TRBV24-1 to TRBJ2-2, with 7 bases fitting TRBD1. This CDR3 has 17 amino acids. V dropped 3 bases and J dropped 6; count of bases not matched to a gene: 12. Germline lookup yields CDR1 KGHDR and CDR2 SFDVKD. CDR3 sequence reads: CATSDVSRDSSAGELFF. In nucleotides, the CDR3 is TGTGCCACCAGTGATGTATCCCGGGACAGTAGCGCCGGGGAGCTGTTTTTT.

This clonotype has at least ten counts. The V gene is TRBV4-1, the J gene TRBJ2-1, with D perhaps matching TRBD2 (5 bases). The ends were cut back, 1 base at V and 1 base at J, with 11 bases in the middle. This CDR3 has 16 residues. Germline assignment: CDR1 MGHRA and CDR2 YSYEKL. The CDR3 nucleotides read TGCGCCAGCAGCCAAGTCAGCGGTACTTCCTACAATGAGCAGTTCTTC. It translates to CASSQVSGTSYNEQFF.

The V and J genes are TRBV6-2 or TRBV6-3 and TRBJ1-5, with 8 positions matching TRBD1. The CDR3 length is 15 residues. The ends lost 2 bases at V and 4 bases at J; junction bases unmatched: 4. Germline assignment: CDR1 MNHEY and CDR2 SVGEGT. In DNA, the CDR3 is TGTGCCAGCAGTTACCAGGGGGCGCGGAATCAGCCCCAGCATTTT. Protein sequence: CASSYQGARNQPQHF.

The genes are TRBV25-1 and TRBJ2-3; D possibly corresponds to TRBD1 (6 bases). The CDR3 spans 16 residues. V dropped 6 bases and J dropped 0 bases, with 16 bases sitting between them. Germline CDR1 and CDR2: MGHDK and SYGVNS. CDR3 DNA: TGTGCCAGCAGCATTCGCAGGGGCAGCAGCACAGATACGCAGTATTTT. This translates into CASSIRRGSSTDTQYF.

This clonotype has a handful of counts. The chain couples TRBV6-2 or TRBV6-3 to TRBJ2-4; a weak D match, TRBD1 (5 bases). The germline CDR1 and CDR2 sequences are MNHEY and SVGEGT. The CDR3 spans 16 residues. V lost 4 bases and J lost 3, with 16 bases in between. CDR3 nucleotides: TGTGCCAGCAGTTTTTCAATTAGAACAGGCAAAAACATTCAGTACTTC. Encoded protein: CASSFSIRTGKNIQYF.

This clonotype has at least ten counts. The chain couples TRBV5-1 to TRBJ2-4; 7 bases match TRBD2. Germline trimming cut 0 bases from V and 9 bases from J; bases unmatched to any gene: 6. The CDR3 is 14 residues long. CDR1 is SGHRS, CDR2 YFSETQ, per germline. In DNA, the CDR3 is TGCGCCAGCAGCTTGGTATCGGGAGGCGGCATTCAGTACTTC. This translates into CASSLVSGGGIQYF.

This clonotype was seen more than once but under ten times. The rearrangement joins TRBV10-3 to TRBJ2-1, with 7 bases aligning to TRBD2. In germline, CDR1 is ENHRY, CDR2 SYGVKD. This CDR3 is built from 13 residues. V lost 3 bases and J lost 8; bases outside the gene matches: 4. This CDR3 reads CAISETSVDEQFF. The CDR3 nucleotides read TGTGCCATCAGTGAAACTAGCGTTGATGAGCAGTTCTTC.

The V gene is TRBV7-3, the J gene TRBJ2-3, with unresolved D. CDR3 length: 13 amino acids. The germline CDR1 and CDR2 sequences are SGHTA and FQGTGA. The ends were cut back, 1 base at V and 6 bases at J, with 8 bases in the middle. CDR3 protein: CASSLIGFDTQYF. The CDR3 bases are TGTGCCAGCAGCTTAATAGGTTTCGATACGCAGTATTTT.

The chain employs TRBV27 and TRBJ1-5, with TRBD1 as a possible D gene (5 bases). The CDR3 has 15 residues. The germline V and J ends were trimmed by 3 bases and 2 bases, with 11 bases remaining between them. Germline V gives CDR1 MNHEY, CDR2 SMNVEV (reference sequence). CDR3 region: CASSFGGKGNQPQHF. CDR3 coding DNA: TGTGCCAGCAGTTTTGGGGGAAAGGGCAATCAGCCCCAGCATTTT.

Only a few counts were recorded for this clonotype. The chain recombines TRBV7-2 with TRBJ1-1; D unclear. Between the trimmed V and J ends, which lost 1 base and 2 bases, there was a span of 8 bases. CDR1 and CDR2 (germline): SGHTA, FQGNSA. The CDR3 totals 14 residues. In DNA form, the CDR3 reads TGTGCCAGCAGCTTAGGACCCTCCAACACTGAAGCTTTCTTT. Translation gives CASSLGPSNTEAFF.

This clonotype was seen a handful of times. This chain connects TRBV6-1 to TRBJ2-3; perhaps TRBD1 as D (7 bases). Per the germline V gene, CDR1 is MNHNS and CDR2 is SASEGT. This CDR3 is built from 15 residues. The V end was cut by 6 bases, the J end by 4 bases, with 17 bases between. The CDR3 protein is CASREWQGGPDTQYF. The CDR3 nucleotides are TGTGCCAGCAGGGAATGGCAGGGGGGCCCAGATACGCAGTATTTT.